This TCR beta chain was captured in a study of shared clonotypes between healthy human individuals. In the sorted-subset replicate PCRs, approximately 200 ng DNA, some 30,000 T cell genomes, was used. Repertoires were generated with immunoSEQ multiplex PCR, while TCRdb's copy carries only in-frame clones and drops some. The repertoire holds fewer than 1.6 million clones, with around 98.5% as singletons. The CDR3 has 16 residues. Germline V CDR1 and CDR2: SGHRS, YFSETQ. Trimming stripped 0 bases from V and 4 bases from J, with 13 bases between. Study-wide results and limits: Clonotype sharing across several donors was observed for roughly 5% of naive CD4 clonotypes.

Concerning this clone itself: The antigen is undetermined.

Sequencing input: naive CD4+ T cells sorted from blood. As to subset: CD45RA+ positively selected. The clonotype originates from a man aged 25 to 40 in good health. V usage is TRBV5-1 and J usage is TRBJ2-2, with a tentative D call TRBD1 (5 bases). CDR3 bases: TGCGCCAGCAGCTTGGAGGTGTCAGGGCTCACCGGGGAGCTGTTTTTT. Protein product: CASSLEVSGLTGELFF. Filled out from reference TRBV5-1 and TRBJ2-2, the complete variable domain reads KAGVTQTPRYLIKTRGQQVTLSCSPISGHRSVSWYQQTPGQGLQFLFEYFSETQRNKGNFPGRFSGRQFSNSRSEMNVSTLELGDSALYLCASSLEVSGLTGELFFGEGSRLTVL.